What follows is one T cell receptor (beta chain) and its context. The target of this receptor is not known. No base-level quality is on record; no much larger clone is a single base apart. This record comes from a study of shared T cell receptors in the human thymus (dated by TCRdb to the early 2020s). About the study as a whole: The study examined how the human thymus generates shared, self-reactive T-cell receptor alpha chains.

The CDR3 runs 18 residues from the cysteine to the phenylalanine. Of the read, only the CDR3 DNA is kept; its 54 bases are in frame from base 1. The V end gives up 0 bases and the J end 5 bases, leaving 8 bases in the junction not matched to a gene. The CDR1 and CDR2 encoded by the germline V gene are LGHNA and YNFKEQ. Library preparation was by the immunoSEQ multiplex PCR assay. As stored in TCRdb, this immuneACCESS dataset retains in-frame rearrangements with V and J assigned. A fraction of the clones does not appear; measured against another copy, unresolved V genes explain less than half of the discrepancy, and the remainder lacks a known reason. The sample table contains hundreds of thousands of clones; only one count was recorded for about four fifths of them. Of the sample, roughly 0.013% falls within the top ten clones. The same specimen was also included in a second study, on human thymus T cells. The second study, in turn, reports: The donors were immunologically healthy infants in Finland who had open corrective cardiac surgery for congenital heart defects. Thymus tissue was obtained as surgical resects removed during corrective cardiac surgery. Usage of V and J gene segments appeared to be biased in both the thymic and the peripheral blood repertoires. The related research reported highly overlapping thymic TCR repertoires among unrelated individuals. TCR alpha and beta repertoires from roughly 8 infant thymus samples and a few related peripheral blood samples were characterized in the study. The cohort included about 6 male and a couple of female infants, with donor ages spanning 7 to 244 days. Thymocytes were released mechanically from tissue and stored at -70 °C as pellets of about 10-34 million cells. A QIAsymphony instrument was used to extract genomic DNA from the frozen cell pellets. The immunoSEQ multiplex PCR assay was used to amplify the TCRB and TCRAD loci from a standardized quantity of quality-controlled genomic DNA. The amplicons spanned the V(D)J region and were long enough to cover the CDR3 and allow V and J genes to be identified. The amplicons were sequenced on an Illumina platform via the commercial immunoSEQ service. Primer bias and sequencing errors were corrected using previously described methods, and TCRAD and TCRB definitions followed the IMGT database. Repertoires were analysed with immunoSEQ Analyzer 3.0 and VDJTools, covering basic statistics, V/J segment usage, diversity estimates, rarefaction and pairwise overlap. Diversity was estimated with Chao1, ChaoE, Efron-Thisted, Shannon and inverse Simpson indices, and also on datasets down-sampled to the smallest sample. Repertoire overlap used strict matching of CDR3 nucleotide sequence, V gene and J gene, with Jaccard-based multidimensional scaling clustering. On average, thymus samples yielded about 810,000 unique TCRB clonotypes, whereas blood samples yielded about 84,000.

Material for sequencing was thymocytes. The chain is encoded by TRBV4-2 joined to TRBJ2-5; 14 central nucleotides agree with TRBD2. The receptor was derived from a boy under two years old with a congenital heart defect. Donor details come from another sample of the same person, matched by shared clones. At the DNA level, the sequence is TGTGCCAGCAGCCAAGACGTGGGGACTAGCGGGAGAGGGGAGACCCAGTACTTC. Its amino acids are CASSQDVGTSGRGETQYF.